The entry that follows covers one TCR beta chain sequence. As handled by the study authors: How many nucleated cells were present was estimated from reference gene primer amplification. The protocol was immunoSEQ multiplex PCR, while the TCRdb copy is restricted to in-frame clones and leaves out a portion. V, J and clone size are taken as reported in that table, and D and trimming were inferred from the DNA itself. Of approximately 200,000 clones listed, around 88% are singletons. V was clipped by 0 bases and J by 2 bases, with 8 bases between them. Germline V lookup: CDR1 MNHEY, CDR2 SVGAGI. This CDR3 is built from 14 residues. The sample is drawn from a study of blood T cell repertoires in COVID-19. Study summary: There were acute and convalescent COVID-19 samples, and they came from the United States, Italy and Spain.

This TCR was sampled from a young man with active or convalescent COVID-19. The V and J genes are TRBV6-5 and TRBJ2-7, with D unresolved. The sample comprised peripheral blood. The chain's CDR3 is CASSYSPRAYEQYF. CDR3 DNA: TGTGCCAGCAGTTACTCCCCGCGAGCCTACGAGCAGTACTTC.